Below are 10 T cell receptor beta chains sequenced from a single sample in a study of identical twins. TCRdb re-called the 5' RACE reads with MiXCR, one entry per CDR3 protein. The repertoire holds 510,000 or so distinct CDR3 sequences, 13% to 15% seen once, with 0.44% in the top ten. The sample also formed part of further work on yellow fever vaccine responses in identical twins.

What was sequenced was CD4+ T cells sorted from blood. These receptors were obtained from a woman under 30 in good health.

The genes are TRBV6-6 and TRBJ2-5; D remains unclear. Germline lookup yields CDR1 MNHNY and CDR2 SVGAGI (reference sequence). Trimming stripped 4 bases from V and 4 bases from J, with 7 bases between. This CDR3 is built from 12 residues. The CDR3 here is CASSFESETQYF. DNA for the CDR3: TGTGCCAGCAGTTTCGAGTCAGAGACCCAGTACTTC.

There are a few counts of this clonotype. The rearrangement links TRBV6-1 to TRBJ2-7, with 8 bases that match TRBD1. The CDR3 length is 15 residues. The junction had 6 bases not matched to a gene; V was cut back by 2 bases and J by 3 bases. Germline values: CDR1 MNHNS, CDR2 SASEGT. CDR3 coding DNA: TGTGCCAGCAGTGAAACCGGGACAGGCGTCTACGAGCAGTACTTC. It codes for CASSETGTGVYEQYF.

The J gene is TRBJ2-7, the V gene TRBV5-1; 11 bases line up with TRBD2. V trimming: 2 bases; J trimming: 7 bases; junction bases outside the gene matches: 2. This CDR3 has 13 amino acids. Germline CDR1 is SGHRS and CDR2 is YFSETQ. As DNA, the CDR3 is TGCGCCAGCAGCTTTAGCGGGAGGGAAGAGCAGTACTTC. Protein: CASSFSGREEQYF.

The rearrangement links TRBV20-1 to TRBJ2-3; D may be TRBD2 (6 bases). This CDR3 comprises 13 residues. Looked up from germline, CDR1 is DFQATT and CDR2 is SNEGSKA (reference sequence). V gave up 6 bases and J gave up 2 bases, with 12 bases separating them. CDR3 protein: CSANLANTDTQYF. The CDR3, as DNA: TGCAGTGCCAACCTAGCGAACACAGATACGCAGTATTTT.

This chain connects TRBV3-1 to TRBJ1-1; D is uncertain. The CDR3 runs 15 residues. Deletions cut 1 base from V and 1 base from J, with 10 bases between. Germline CDR1 and CDR2: LGHDT and YNNKEL (reference sequence). CDR3 in DNA: TGTGCCAGCAGCCAAGGGCTTCTAGAGAACACTGAAGCTTTCTTT. Translation: CASSQGLLENTEAFF.

This chain joins TRBV5-1 and TRBJ2-1, with a tentative D call TRBD1 (5 bases). The germline V gene has CDR1 SGHRS and CDR2 YFSETQ. V was shortened by 3 bases and J by 7 bases, with 14 bases between the two germline ends. The CDR3 contains 14 residues. The CDR3 nucleotides read TGCGCCAGCAGCTCAAGCTTTAAGGGGAATGAGCAGTTCTTC. Protein product: CASSSSFKGNEQFF.

This clonotype was seen a few times. This chain connects TRBV7-8 to TRBJ2-1, with 9 nucleotides matching TRBD2. The J segment lost 5 bases and the V segment lost 1 base, leaving 6 bases of the junction unmatched. Germline CDR1 SGHVS, CDR2 FQNEAQ. The CDR3 length is 16 residues. CDR3 DNA: TGTGCCAGCAGCTTAGTAGTCTCTAGCGGGAACAATGAGCAGTTCTTC. This encodes CASSLVVSSGNNEQFF.

The rearrangement uses TRBV5-1 and TRBJ1-2, with D unclear. The CDR3 covers 15 residues. Germline-derived CDR1 and CDR2 are SGHRS and YFSETQ. The V end lost 0 bases, the J end lost 5 bases, and 14 bases lay between the germline ends. For the CDR3, the DNA is TGCGCCAGCAGCTTGGATTTGGGGAGTGAGTATGGCTACACCTTC. Protein sequence: CASSLDLGSEYGYTF.

This chain links TRBV20-1 with TRBJ1-3; D possibly corresponds to TRBD1 (5 bases). The CDR3 runs to 14 residues. The germline CDR1 and CDR2 sequences are DFQATT and SNEGSKA (reference sequence). Trimming pared 5 bases from V and 0 bases from J, leaving 11 bases between. The CDR3 bases are TGCAGTGCTCGGGACTCCAGCTCTGGAAACACCATATATTTT. Amino acids: CSARDSSSGNTIYF.

This clonotype came up many times. CDR3 bases: TGCGCCAGCAGCTTCGCCCAATTCTCCTACAATGAGCAGTTCTTC. This codes for CASSFAQFSYNEQFF. The rearrangement uses TRBV5-1 and TRBJ2-1; D gene ambiguous. The germline gives CDR1 SGHRS, CDR2 YFSETQ. V lost 2 bases, J lost 0 bases, and 9 bases lay in between. The CDR3 runs to 15 residues.